This is a list of T cell receptor beta chains from one sample in a study of Ad26.COV2.S vaccination and SARS-CoV-2 variants. Sequencing was performed with immunoSEQ multiplex PCR; in TCRdb, only in-frame clones are kept and a portion is missing. The data contain a few hundred thousand clones, 80% to 95% of them singletons. The sample here was peripheral blood, taken in a trial of Ad26.COV2.S vaccine versus placebo. The origin of the receptors is a person aged 18-65 years who received the Ad26.COV2.S COVID-19 vaccine or a placebo. CDR3s include the opening cysteine and the closing phenylalanine or tryptophan. A D gene is named only where the DNA matches it firmly. Not every row has a clone size; where given, it reads once, few, many or a size class.

abundance,j_gene,d_gene,v_gene,CDR3aa,CDR3nt
NA,TRBJ2-3,NA,TRBV7-2,CASSFSSGNGDTQYF,TGTGCCAGCAGCTTCAGTAGCGGTAATGGGGATACGCAGTATTTT
NA,TRBJ2-5,TRBD1,TRBV10-3,CAIKGQGMETQYF,TGTGCCATCAAGGGACAGGGAATGGAGACCCAGTACTTC
NA,TRBJ1-3,TRBD1,TRBV9,CASSPRTGGSGNTIYF,TGTGCCAGCAGCCCCCGAACAGGGGGCTCTGGAAACACCATATATTTT
NA,TRBJ2-3,NA,TRBV9,CASSLEGVGDTQYF,TGTGCCAGCAGCCTTGAGGGGGTGGGAGATACGCAGTATTTT
once,TRBJ2-7,NA,TRBV7-2,CASSLVGGYEQYF,TGTGCCAGCAGCTTAGTTGGGGGGTACGAGCAGTACTTC
few,TRBJ1-6,NA,TRBV13,CASSLNRAGSPLHF,TGTGCCAGCAGCTTAAACAGGGCCGGGTCACCCCTCCACTTT
NA,TRBJ2-7,TRBD1,TRBV7-9,CASRATGGLTYEQYF,TGTGCCAGCAGAGCGACAGGGGGCTTGACCTACGAGCAGTACTTC
NA,TRBJ2-7,NA,TRBV30,CAWSRDTDYEQYF,TGTGCCTGGAGTAGGGACACCGACTACGAGCAGTACTTC
NA,TRBJ2-5,NA,TRBV20-1,CSASRPVGGEETQYF,TGCAGTGCTAGTCGACCCGTGGGGGGCGAAGAGACCCAGTACTTC
NA,TRBJ2-1,NA,TRBV15,CATRTLGSEQFF,TGTGCCACCAGGACCCTCGGGAGTGAGCAGTTCTTC
NA,TRBJ1-4,TRBD1,TRBV19,CASRDRESNNEKLFF,TGTGCCAGCAGGGACAGGGAGTCGAATAATGAAAAACTGTTTTTT
NA,TRBJ2-2,TRBD2,TRBV18,CASSQIGGTNTGELFF,TGTGCCAGCTCACAGATCGGGGGGACCAACACCGGGGAGCTGTTTTTT
once,TRBJ2-1,NA,TRBV14,CASSQEQGRVHLRNEQFF,TGTGCCAGCAGCCAAGAACAGGGCAGGGTACACCTTAGGAATGAGCAGTTCTTC
NA,TRBJ2-3,NA,TRBV7-2,CASSLDTVNTDTQYF,TGTGCCAGCAGCTTAGACACAGTAAACACAGATACGCAGTATTTT
NA,TRBJ2-3,TRBD2,TRBV6-2/TRBV6-3,CASSYSVTSGGKDTQYF,TGTGCCAGCAGTTACTCAGTGACTAGCGGGGGGAAAGATACGCAGTATTTT
NA,TRBJ2-7,NA,TRBV7-9,CASSSGVSYEQYF,TGTGCCAGCAGCTCGGGAGTTTCCTACGAGCAGTACTTC
NA,TRBJ2-7,NA,TRBV7-2,CASSLTGTLYEQYF,TGTGCCAGCAGCTTAACCGGGACACTTTACGAGCAGTACTTC
NA,TRBJ2-7,NA,TRBV7-2,CASSLPGLGYEQYF,TGTGCCAGCAGCTTACCAGGTCTCGGCTACGAGCAGTACTTC
NA,TRBJ2-7,TRBD2,TRBV7-6,CASSSGGGEQYF,TGTGCCAGCAGCTCAGGCGGGGGCGAGCAGTACTTC
NA,TRBJ2-3,NA,TRBV11-2,CASSLGTSGDTQYF,TGTGCCAGCAGCTTAGGCACTTCCGGAGATACGCAGTATTTT
NA,TRBJ2-3,NA,TRBV10-1,CASSESVVSGTDTQYF,TGCGCCAGCAGTGAGTCAGTTGTTAGCGGCACAGATACGCAGTATTTT
NA,TRBJ2-2,NA,TRBV20-1,CSASRHAAGELFF,TGCAGTGCTAGTAGACACGCCGCCGGGGAGCTGTTTTTT
NA,TRBJ1-1,NA,TRBV29-1,CSVEEPEGRTTEAFF,TGCAGCGTTGAAGAGCCGGAGGGTAGGACCACTGAAGCTTTCTTT
NA,TRBJ1-4,NA,TRBV2,CASSGYATNEKLFF,TGTGCCAGCAGTGGTTATGCAACTAATGAAAAACTGTTTTTT
NA,TRBJ2-1,TRBD1,TRBV5-6,CASSIIQGAGNEQFF,TGTGCCAGCAGCATTATACAGGGGGCGGGCAATGAGCAGTTCTTC
once,TRBJ2-7,TRBD1,TRBV5-1,CASSLRGLSYEQYF,TGCGCCAGCAGCTTGAGGGGGCTTTCCTACGAGCAGTACTTC
NA,TRBJ2-7,NA,TRBV2,CASSFSGRAQGQYF,TGTGCCAGCAGTTTCTCAGGACGGGCTCAAGGGCAGTACTTC
once,TRBJ1-5,NA,TRBV6-2/TRBV6-3,CASSYPTFRSGQPQHF,TGTGCCAGCAGTTACCCGACGTTCCGTAGCGGTCAGCCCCAGCATTTT
NA,TRBJ2-1,TRBD1,TRBV6-2/TRBV6-3,CASSQTTGGEEQFF,TGTGCCAGCAGTCAAACGACAGGGGGGGAAGAGCAGTTCTTC
NA,TRBJ2-7,TRBD2,TRBV4-3,CASSQVGTSGYEQYF,TGCGCCAGCAGCCAAGTGGGGACTAGCGGCTACGAGCAGTACTTC
NA,TRBJ1-3,NA,TRBV30,CAWSPSGNTIYF,TGTGCCTGGAGTCCCTCTGGAAACACCATATATTTT
NA,TRBJ2-1,TRBD2,TRBV6-4,CASSRSSGGNYNEQFF,TGTGCCAGCAGTAGGAGCAGCGGGGGGAACTACAATGAGCAGTTCTTC
NA,TRBJ1-1,TRBD1,TRBV4-3,CASSQATGGWTEAFF,TGCGCCAGCAGCCAAGCGACAGGGGGCTGGACTGAAGCTTTCTTT